The TCR beta chain under discussion was sequenced for a study of OX40 agonist ivuxolimab in advanced cancers. Across the whole study: The treatment was a fully human IgG2 OX40 agonist, ivuxolimab.

Patients had blood sampled at baseline and again on cycle 4 day 1 and cycle 7 day 1. Generated by immunoSEQ multiplex PCR, the TCRdb table keeps only in-frame clones and is missing some. This sample has about 82,000 clones; 90% occur once, and the top ten carry about 0.4%. The ends lost 5 bases at V and 7 bases at J; junction bases unmatched: 6. This CDR3 region has 15 residues. CDR1 and CDR2 from the germline V gene are SGDLS and YYNGEE. This material consisted of CD4+ or CD8+ T cells sorted from blood, taken in a trial of the OX40 agonist ivuxolimab. The receptor's source is an adult with an advanced solid tumor such as melanoma, head and neck, liver or kidney cancer. The chain links TRBV9 to TRBJ2-2; TRBD1 matches 12 bases. The CDR3 spells CASSQGQGAVGELFF. In nucleotides, the CDR3 is TGTGCCAGCAGTCAGGGACAGGGGGCGGTCGGGGAGCTGTTTTTT.